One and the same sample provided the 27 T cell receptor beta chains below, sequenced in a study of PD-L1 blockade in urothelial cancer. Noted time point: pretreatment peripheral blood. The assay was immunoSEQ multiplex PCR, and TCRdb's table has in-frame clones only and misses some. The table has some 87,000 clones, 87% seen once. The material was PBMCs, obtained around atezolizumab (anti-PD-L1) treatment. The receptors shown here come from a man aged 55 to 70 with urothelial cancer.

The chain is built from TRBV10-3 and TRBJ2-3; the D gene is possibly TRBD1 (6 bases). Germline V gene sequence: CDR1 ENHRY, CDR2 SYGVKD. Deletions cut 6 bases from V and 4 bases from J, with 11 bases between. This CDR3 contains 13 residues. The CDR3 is CAISPGQSDTQYF. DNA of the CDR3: TGTGCCATCAGCCCTGGACAGTCAGATACGCAGTATTTT.

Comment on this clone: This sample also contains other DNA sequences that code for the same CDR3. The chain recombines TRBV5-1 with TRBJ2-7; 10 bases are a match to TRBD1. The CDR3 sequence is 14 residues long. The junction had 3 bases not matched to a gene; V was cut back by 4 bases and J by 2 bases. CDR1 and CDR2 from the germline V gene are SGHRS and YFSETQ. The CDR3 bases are TGCGCCAGCAGCCCCGGGACAGGGGCCTACGAGCAGTACTTC. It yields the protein CASSPGTGAYEQYF.

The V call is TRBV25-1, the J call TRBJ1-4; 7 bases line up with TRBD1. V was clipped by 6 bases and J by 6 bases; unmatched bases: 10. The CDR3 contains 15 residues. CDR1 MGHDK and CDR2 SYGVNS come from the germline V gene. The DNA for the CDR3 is TGTGCCAGCAGGGCCGCACAGGGGTCGTATGAAAAACTGTTTTTT. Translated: CASRAAQGSYEKLFF.

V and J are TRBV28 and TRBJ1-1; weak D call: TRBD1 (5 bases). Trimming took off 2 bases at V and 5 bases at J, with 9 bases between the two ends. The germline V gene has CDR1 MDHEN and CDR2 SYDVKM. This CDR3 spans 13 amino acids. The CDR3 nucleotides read TGTGCCAGCAGTTTACCCGGACATACTGAAGCTTTCTTT. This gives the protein CASSLPGHTEAFF.

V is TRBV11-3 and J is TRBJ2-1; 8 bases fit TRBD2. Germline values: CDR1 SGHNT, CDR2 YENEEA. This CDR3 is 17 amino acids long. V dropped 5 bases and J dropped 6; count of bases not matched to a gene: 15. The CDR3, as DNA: TGTGCCAGCAGCCGGACTAGCTATGAGGCTTCGGGCAATGAGCAGTTCTTC. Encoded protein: CASSRTSYEASGNEQFF.

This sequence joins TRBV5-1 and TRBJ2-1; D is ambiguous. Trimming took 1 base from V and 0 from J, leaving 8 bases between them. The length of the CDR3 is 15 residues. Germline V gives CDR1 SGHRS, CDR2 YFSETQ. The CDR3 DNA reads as TGCGCCAGCAGCTTGTCTACGGGCTCCTACAATGAGCAGTTCTTC. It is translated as CASSLSTGSYNEQFF.

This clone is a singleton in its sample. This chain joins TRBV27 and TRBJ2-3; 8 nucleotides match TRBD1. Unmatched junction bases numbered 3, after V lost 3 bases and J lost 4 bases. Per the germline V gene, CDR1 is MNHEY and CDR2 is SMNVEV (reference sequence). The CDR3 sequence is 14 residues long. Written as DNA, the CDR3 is TGTGCCAGCAGTTTCACAGGGGGACCAGATACGCAGTATTTT. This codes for CASSFTGGPDTQYF.

The CDR3 coding sequence is TGTGCCAGCAGCTTGCCACCAGGGGTCACTGAAGCTTTCTTT. Its translation is CASSLPPGVTEAFF. The V call is TRBV7-2, the J call TRBJ1-1, with D tentatively TRBD1 (6 bases). The germline V gene encodes CDR1 SGHTA and CDR2 FQGNSA. This CDR3 has 14 amino acids. The V end lost 3 bases, the J end lost 4 bases, and 12 bases lay between the germline ends.

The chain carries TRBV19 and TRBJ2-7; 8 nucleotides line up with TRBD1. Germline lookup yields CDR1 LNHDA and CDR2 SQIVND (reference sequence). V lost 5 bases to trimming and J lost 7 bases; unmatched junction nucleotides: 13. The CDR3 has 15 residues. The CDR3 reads CASSFRQGTLREQYF. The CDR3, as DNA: TGTGCCAGTAGTTTTCGACAGGGGACCCTTCGGGAGCAGTACTTC.

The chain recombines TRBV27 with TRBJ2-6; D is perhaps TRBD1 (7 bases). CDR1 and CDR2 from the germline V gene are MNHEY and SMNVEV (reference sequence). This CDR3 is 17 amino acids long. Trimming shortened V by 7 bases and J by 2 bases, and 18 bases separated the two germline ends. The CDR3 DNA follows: TGTGCCAGCACCCAACAGGGGAGGTCCACTGGGGCCAACGTCCTGACTTTC. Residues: CASTQQGRSTGANVLTF.

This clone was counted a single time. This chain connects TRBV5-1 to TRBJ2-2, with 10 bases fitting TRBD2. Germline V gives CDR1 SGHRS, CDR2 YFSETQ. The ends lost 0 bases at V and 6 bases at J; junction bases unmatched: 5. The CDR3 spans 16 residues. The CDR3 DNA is TGCGCCAGCAGCTTGGTAGTAGCGGGAGGAGCCGGGGAGCTGTTTTTT. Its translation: CASSLVVAGGAGELFF.

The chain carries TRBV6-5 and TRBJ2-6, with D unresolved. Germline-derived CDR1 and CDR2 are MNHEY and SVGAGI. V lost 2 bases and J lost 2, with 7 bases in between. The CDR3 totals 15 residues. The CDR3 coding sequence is TGTGCCAGCAGTTACGGGCAGGCTGGGGCCAACGTCCTGACTTTC. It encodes CASSYGQAGANVLTF.

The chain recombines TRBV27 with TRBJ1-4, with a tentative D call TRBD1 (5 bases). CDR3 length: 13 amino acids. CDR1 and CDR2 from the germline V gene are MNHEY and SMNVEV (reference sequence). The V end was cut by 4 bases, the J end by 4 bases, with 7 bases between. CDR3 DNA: TGTGCCAGCAGTTGGGGCAGTAATGAAAAACTGTTTTTT. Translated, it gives CASSWGSNEKLFF.

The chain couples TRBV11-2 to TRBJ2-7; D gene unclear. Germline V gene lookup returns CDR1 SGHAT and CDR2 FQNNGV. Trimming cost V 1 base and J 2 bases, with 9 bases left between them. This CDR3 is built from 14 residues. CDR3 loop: CASSLGGQTYEQYF. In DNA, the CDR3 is TGTGCCAGCAGCTTAGGAGGTCAGACCTACGAGCAGTACTTC. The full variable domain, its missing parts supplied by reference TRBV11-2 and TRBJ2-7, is EAGVAQSPRYKIIEKRQSVAFWCNPISGHATLYWYQQILGQGPKLLIQFQNNGVVDDSQLPKDRFSAERLKGVDSTLKIQPAKLEDSAVYLCASSLGGQTYEQYFGPGTRLTVT.

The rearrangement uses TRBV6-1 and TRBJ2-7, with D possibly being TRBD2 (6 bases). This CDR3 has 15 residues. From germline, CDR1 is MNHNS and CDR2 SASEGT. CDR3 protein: CASPGDSGPPYEQYF. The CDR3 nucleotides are TGTGCATCCCCTGGGGACTCGGGGCCCCCCTACGAGCAGTACTTC.

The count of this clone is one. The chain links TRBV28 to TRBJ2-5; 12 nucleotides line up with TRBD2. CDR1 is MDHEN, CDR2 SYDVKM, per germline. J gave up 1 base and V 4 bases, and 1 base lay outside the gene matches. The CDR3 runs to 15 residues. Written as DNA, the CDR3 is TGTGCCAGCAGTTCTAGCGGGAGGGCCCAAGAGACCCAGTACTTC. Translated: CASSSSGRAQETQYF.

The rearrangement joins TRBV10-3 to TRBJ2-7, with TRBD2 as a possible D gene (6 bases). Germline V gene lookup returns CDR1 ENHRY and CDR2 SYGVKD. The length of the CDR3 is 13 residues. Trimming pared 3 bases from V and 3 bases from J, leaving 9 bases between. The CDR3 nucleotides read TGTGCCATCAGTGAACCCGGGAGCTACGAGCAGTACTTC. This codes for CAISEPGSYEQYF.

The DNA of the CDR3 is TGCGCCAGCAGCCGGCGGGAGGGCTCTGGGTTAGAGCAGTACTTC. It translates to CASSRREGSGLEQYF. The V gene is TRBV10-1, the J gene TRBJ2-7; 9 bases map to TRBD2. The CDR3 totals 15 residues. Per germline, CDR1 WNHNN and CDR2 SYGVQD (reference sequence). J gave up 7 bases and V 6 bases, and 13 bases lay outside the gene matches.

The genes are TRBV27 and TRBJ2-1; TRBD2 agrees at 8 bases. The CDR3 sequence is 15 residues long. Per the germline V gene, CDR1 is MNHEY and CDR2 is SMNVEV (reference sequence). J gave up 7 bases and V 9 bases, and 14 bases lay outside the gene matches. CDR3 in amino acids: CASSSGSGGGNEQFF. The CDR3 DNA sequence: TGTGCCAGTTCAAGCGGGAGCGGTGGAGGGAATGAGCAGTTCTTC.

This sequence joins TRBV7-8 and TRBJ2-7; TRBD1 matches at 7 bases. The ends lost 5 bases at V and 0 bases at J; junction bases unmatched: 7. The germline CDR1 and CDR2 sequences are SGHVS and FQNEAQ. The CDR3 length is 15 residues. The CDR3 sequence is CASSTRTGNSYEQYF. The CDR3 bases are TGTGCCAGCAGCACTCGGACAGGAAACTCCTACGAGCAGTACTTC.

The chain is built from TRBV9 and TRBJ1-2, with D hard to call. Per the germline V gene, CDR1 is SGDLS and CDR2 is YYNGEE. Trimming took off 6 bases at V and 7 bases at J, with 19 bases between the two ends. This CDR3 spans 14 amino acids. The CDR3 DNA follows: TGTGCCAGCACTCAAGTCCCACAAGCGGCTGGCTACACCTTC. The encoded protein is CASTQVPQAAGYTF.

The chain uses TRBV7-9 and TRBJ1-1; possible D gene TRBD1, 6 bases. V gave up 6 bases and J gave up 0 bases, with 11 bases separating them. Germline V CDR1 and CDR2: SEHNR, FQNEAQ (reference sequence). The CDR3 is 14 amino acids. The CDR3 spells CASSTGTLNTEAFF. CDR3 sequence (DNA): TGTGCCAGCAGTACCGGGACATTGAACACTGAAGCTTTCTTT.

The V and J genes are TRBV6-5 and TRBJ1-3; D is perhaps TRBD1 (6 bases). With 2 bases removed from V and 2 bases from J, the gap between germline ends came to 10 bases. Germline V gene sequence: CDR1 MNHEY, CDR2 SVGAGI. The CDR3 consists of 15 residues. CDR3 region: CASSYKPGAGNTIYF. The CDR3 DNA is TGTGCCAGCAGTTACAAACCAGGGGCTGGAAACACCATATATTTT.

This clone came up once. The CDR3 loop is CASRIGGPVEYGEHGYTF. The CDR3 DNA reads as TGTGCCAGCCGGATAGGGGGCCCGGTGGAATATGGAGAGCATGGCTACACCTTC. The chain employs TRBV27 and TRBJ1-2, with TRBD1 matching 7 bases. Germline CDR1 MNHEY, CDR2 SMNVEV (reference sequence). V lost 8 bases and J lost 6; bases outside the gene matches: 24. The CDR3 totals 18 residues.

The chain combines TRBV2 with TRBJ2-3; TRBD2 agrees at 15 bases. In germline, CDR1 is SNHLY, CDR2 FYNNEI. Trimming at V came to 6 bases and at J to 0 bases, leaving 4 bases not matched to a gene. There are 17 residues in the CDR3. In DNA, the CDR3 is TGTGCCAGCAGAAAAGGACTAGCGGGGGGGAGCACAGATACGCAGTATTTT. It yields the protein CASRKGLAGGSTDTQYF.

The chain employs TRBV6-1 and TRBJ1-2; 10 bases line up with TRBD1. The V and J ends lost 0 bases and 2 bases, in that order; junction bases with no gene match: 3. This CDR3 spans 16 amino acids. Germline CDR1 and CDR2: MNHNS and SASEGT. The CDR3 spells CASSEAWDRGNYGYTF. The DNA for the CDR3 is TGTGCCAGCAGTGAAGCGTGGGACAGGGGCAACTATGGCTACACCTTC.

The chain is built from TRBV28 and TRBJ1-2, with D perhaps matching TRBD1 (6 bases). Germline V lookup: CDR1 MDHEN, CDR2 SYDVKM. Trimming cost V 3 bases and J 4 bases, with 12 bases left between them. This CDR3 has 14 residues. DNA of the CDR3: TGTGCCAGCAGTTTGGCCAGGGGTATCTATGGCTACACCTTC. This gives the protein CASSLARGIYGYTF.